The T cell receptor (beta chain) described here comes from a study of radiotherapy plus CTLA-4 blockade in lung cancer. Study context: Objective response rate was around 20%; disease control rate, 31%.

Patients had chemo-refractory metastatic non-small-cell lung cancer and received focal radiation plus CTLA-4 blockade that used ipilimumab. Produced via immunoSEQ multiplex PCR; TCRdb's table is partial and in-frame only. The repertoire holds more than 60,000 clones, 76% seen once, with around 2.8% in the top ten. Trimming pared 5 bases from V and 2 bases from J, leaving 7 bases between. Germline V gene lookup returns CDR1 MNHEY and CDR2 SVGAGI. The CDR3 sequence is 12 residues long. Whole-study findings and limits: Radiotherapy with ipilimumab was followed by blood expansion of tumor-derived clones. Per reports, early blood T cell clone dynamics, plus interferon-beta, forecast response most strongly.

A remark on this clone: Its antigen is not identified.

The chain couples TRBV6-5 to TRBJ2-7; D may be TRBD1 (6 bases). This specimen consisted of peripheral blood, obtained from a patient treated with radiotherapy plus ipilimumab. This TCR was recovered from a human donor with non-small cell lung cancer who had a complete response to radiotherapy plus ipilimumab. The CDR3 DNA follows: TGTGCCAGCAGTCGGACAGCCTACGAGCAGTACTTC. This encodes CASSRTAYEQYF.